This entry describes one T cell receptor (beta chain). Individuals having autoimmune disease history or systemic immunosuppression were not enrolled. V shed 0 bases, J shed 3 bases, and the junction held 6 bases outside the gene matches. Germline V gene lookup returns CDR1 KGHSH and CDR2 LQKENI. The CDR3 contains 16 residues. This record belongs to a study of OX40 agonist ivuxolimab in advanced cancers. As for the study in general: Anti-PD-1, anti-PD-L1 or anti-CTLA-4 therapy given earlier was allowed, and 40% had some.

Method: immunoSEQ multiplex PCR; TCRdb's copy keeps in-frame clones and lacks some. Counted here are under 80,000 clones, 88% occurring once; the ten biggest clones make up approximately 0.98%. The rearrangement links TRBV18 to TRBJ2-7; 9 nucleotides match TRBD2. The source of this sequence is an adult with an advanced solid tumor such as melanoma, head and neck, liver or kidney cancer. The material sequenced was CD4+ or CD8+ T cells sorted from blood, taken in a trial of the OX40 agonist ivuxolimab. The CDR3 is CASSPPSLAGHYEQYF. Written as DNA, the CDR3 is TGTGCCAGCTCACCACCTAGTCTAGCGGGACACTACGAGCAGTACTTC.